Reported below is one TCR beta chain. The antigen is not known. Here immunoSEQ multiplex PCR was the method, and the copy in TCRdb shows in-frame clones only, minus some. The table has some 180,000 clones, approximately 92% seen once. This sample is part of a study of T cell responses to AZD1222 COVID-19 vaccine. Overall study results and limits: Epitopes outside B.1.351 and B.1.1.7 mutated regions reportedly drew nearly half of spike TCRs.

The sequence was collected from an adult in good health. The input for sequencing was peripheral blood, taken on day 0 of AZD1222 vaccination.

The CDR3 coding sequence is TGTGCCAGCAGTAGGATGAGAAATCAGCCCCAGCATTTT. Translating it yields CASSRMRNQPQHF. The chain links TRBV12-3 or TRBV12-4 to TRBJ1-5; D remains unclear. This CDR3 region has 13 residues. With 5 bases removed from V and 4 bases from J, the gap between germline ends came to 9 bases.